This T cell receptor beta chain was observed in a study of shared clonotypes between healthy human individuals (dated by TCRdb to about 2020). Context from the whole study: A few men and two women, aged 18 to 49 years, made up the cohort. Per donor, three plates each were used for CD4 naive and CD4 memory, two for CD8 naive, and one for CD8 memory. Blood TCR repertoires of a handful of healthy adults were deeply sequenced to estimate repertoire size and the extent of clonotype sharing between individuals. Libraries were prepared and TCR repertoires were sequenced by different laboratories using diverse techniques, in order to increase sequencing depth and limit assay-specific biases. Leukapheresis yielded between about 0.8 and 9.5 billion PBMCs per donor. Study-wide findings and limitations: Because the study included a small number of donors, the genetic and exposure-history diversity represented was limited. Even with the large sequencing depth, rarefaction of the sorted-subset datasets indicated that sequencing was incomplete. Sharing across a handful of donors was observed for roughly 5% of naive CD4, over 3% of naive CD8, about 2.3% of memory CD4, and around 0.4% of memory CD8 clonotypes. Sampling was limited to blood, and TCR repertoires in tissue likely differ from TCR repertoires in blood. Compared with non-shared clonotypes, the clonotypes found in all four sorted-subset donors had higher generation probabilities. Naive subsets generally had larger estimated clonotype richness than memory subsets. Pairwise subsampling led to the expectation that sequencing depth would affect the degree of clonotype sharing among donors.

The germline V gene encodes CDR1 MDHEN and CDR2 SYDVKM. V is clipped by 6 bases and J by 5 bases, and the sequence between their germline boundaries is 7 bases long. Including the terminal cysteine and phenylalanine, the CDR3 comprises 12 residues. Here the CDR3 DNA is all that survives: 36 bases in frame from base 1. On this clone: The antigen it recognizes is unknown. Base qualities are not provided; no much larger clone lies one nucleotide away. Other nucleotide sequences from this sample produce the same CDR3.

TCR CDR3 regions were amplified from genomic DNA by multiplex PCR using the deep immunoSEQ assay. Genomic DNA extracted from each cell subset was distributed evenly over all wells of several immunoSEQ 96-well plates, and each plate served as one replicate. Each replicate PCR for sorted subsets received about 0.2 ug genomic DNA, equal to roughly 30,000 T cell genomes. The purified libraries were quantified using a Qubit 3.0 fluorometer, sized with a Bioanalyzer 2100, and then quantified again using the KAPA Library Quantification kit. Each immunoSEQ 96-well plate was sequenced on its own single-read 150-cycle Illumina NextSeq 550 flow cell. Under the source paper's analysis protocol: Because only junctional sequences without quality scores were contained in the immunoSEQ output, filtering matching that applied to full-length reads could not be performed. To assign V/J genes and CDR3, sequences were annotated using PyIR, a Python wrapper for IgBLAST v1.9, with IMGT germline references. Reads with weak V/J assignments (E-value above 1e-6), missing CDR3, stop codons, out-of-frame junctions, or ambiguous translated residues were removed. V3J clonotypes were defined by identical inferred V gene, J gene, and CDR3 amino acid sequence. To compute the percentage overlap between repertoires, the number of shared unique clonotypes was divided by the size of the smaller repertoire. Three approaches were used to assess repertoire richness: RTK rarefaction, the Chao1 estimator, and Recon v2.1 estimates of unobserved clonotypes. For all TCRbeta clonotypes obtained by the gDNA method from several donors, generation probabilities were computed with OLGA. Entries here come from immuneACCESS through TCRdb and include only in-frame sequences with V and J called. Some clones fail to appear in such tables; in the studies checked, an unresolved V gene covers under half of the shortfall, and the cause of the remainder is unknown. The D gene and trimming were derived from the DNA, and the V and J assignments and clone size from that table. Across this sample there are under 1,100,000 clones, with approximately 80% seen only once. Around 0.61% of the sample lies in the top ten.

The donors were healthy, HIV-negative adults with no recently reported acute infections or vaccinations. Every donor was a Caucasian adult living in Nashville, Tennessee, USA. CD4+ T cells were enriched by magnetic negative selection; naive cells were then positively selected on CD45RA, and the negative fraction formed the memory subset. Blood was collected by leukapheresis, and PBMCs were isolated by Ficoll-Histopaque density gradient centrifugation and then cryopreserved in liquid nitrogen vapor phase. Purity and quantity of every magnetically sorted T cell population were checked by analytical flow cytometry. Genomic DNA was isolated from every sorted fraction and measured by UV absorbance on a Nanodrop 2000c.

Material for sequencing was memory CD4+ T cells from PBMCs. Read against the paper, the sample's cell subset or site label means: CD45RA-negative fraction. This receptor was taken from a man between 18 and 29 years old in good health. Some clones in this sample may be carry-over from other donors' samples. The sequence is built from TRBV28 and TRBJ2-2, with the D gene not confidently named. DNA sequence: TGTGCCAGCAGAACTGGGACCGGGGAGCTGTTTTTT. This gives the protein CASRTGTGELFF.